This is a list of T cell receptor beta chains from one sample in a study of control samples from healthy donors and cancer patients. Sequenced by immunoSEQ multiplex PCR; TCRdb stores in-frame clones only, minus some. The data contain 170,000 or so clones, just under 95% of them singletons. Sample: blood. These TCRs come from a young man in good health. The CDR3 runs from the conserved cysteine through the conserved F or W. Each record gives: clone size, J gene, V gene, D gene, CDR3 protein, CDR3 DNA. A D gene is named only where the DNA matches it firmly. Rows may omit the clone size; those that give it use once, few, many or a size class.

. | TRBJ1-3 | TRBV21-1 | . | CASSKCFPGGDRPHSGNTIYF | TGTGCCAGCAGCAAATGTTTCCCCGGGGGCGACCGGCCACACTCTGGAAACACCATATATTTT
few | TRBJ1-1 | TRBV12-5 | TRBD1 | CASGLVNPGQVMRKNTEAFF | TGTGCTAGTGGTTTGGTTAATCCGGGACAGGTTATGAGAAAAAACACTGAAGCTTTCTTT
. | TRBJ2-1 | TRBV5-5 | . | CASSLGGELAYNEQFF | TGTGCCAGCAGCTTGGGAGGGGAATTGGCCTACAATGAGCAGTTCTTC
. | TRBJ2-2 | TRBV24-1 | TRBD1 | CATSDLAPGTGAGELFF | TGTGCCACCAGTGATTTGGCGCCCGGGACAGGGGCCGGGGAGCTGTTTTTT
. | TRBJ1-1 | TRBV2 | . | CASSEDAAGGTEAFF | TGTGCCAGCAGTGAAGATGCTGCCGGGGGGACTGAAGCTTTCTTT
once | TRBJ2-4 | TRBV12-5 | . | CASGLTERRAKNIQYF | TGTGCTAGTGGTTTGACCGAGCGCCGAGCCAAAAACATTCAGTACTTC
. | TRBJ1-1 | TRBV30 | . | CAWRITGLLNTEAFF | TGTGCCTGGAGAATCACGGGACTCCTGAACACTGAAGCTTTCTTT
. | TRBJ1-5 | TRBV12-5 | . | CASGLQGFQPQHF | TGTGCTAGTGGTCTACAGGGTTTTCAGCCCCAGCATTTT
. | TRBJ1-1 | TRBV18 | . | CASSPLGRNTEAFF | TGTGCCAGCTCACCACTGGGAAGAAACACTGAAGCTTTCTTT
. | TRBJ1-1 | TRBV9 | TRBD1 | CASSVATGYTEAFF | TGTGCCAGCAGCGTAGCGACAGGGTACACTGAAGCTTTCTTT
. | TRBJ1-5 | TRBV4-1 | . | CASSQSQGNGNQPQHF | TGCGCCAGCAGCCAATCACAGGGAAACGGCAATCAGCCCCAGCATTTT
. | TRBJ1-2 | TRBV10-3 | . | CAISESTYGYTF | TGTGCCATCAGTGAGTCGACATATGGCTACACCTTC
. | TRBJ2-1 | TRBV6-1 | . | CASSEGHVSYEQFF | TGTGCCAGCAGTGAAGGGCACGTGAGTTATGAGCAGTTCTTC
once | TRBJ1-2 | TRBV19 | TRBD1 | CASRGTGVYGYTF | TGTGCCAGTAGAGGGACAGGGGTTTATGGCTACACCTTC
once | TRBJ1-1 | TRBV30 | . | CACPDRKGTEAFF | TGTGCCTGCCCGGACCGCAAAGGGACTGAAGCTTTCTTT
. | TRBJ2-7 | TRBV29-1 | TRBD2 | CSVAGDTSYEQYF | TGCAGCGTAGCGGGGGACACCTCCTACGAGCAGTACTTC
. | TRBJ2-2 | TRBV18 | . | CASSPRQGPGELFF | TGTGCCAGCTCACCGCGGCAGGGGCCTGGGGAGCTGTTTTTT
. | TRBJ2-6 | TRBV30 | TRBD1 | CAWSVPDRGASGANVLTF | TGTGCCTGGAGTGTCCCTGACAGGGGGGCGTCTGGGGCCAACGTCCTGACTTTC
. | TRBJ2-2 | TRBV18 | . | CASSPRRGGGDHTGELFF | TGTGCCAGCTCACCACGACGCGGGGGCGGAGATCACACCGGGGAGCTGTTTTTT
. | TRBJ1-2 | TRBV2 | . | CASSASGGSGYTF | TGTGCCAGCAGTGCCAGTGGCGGATCGGGCTACACCTTC
. | TRBJ1-2 | TRBV28 | TRBD1 | CASTSPGQGAAGYTF | TGTGCCAGCACATCACCGGGACAGGGGGCTGCTGGCTACACCTTC
. | TRBJ2-7 | TRBV24-1 | TRBD1 | CATSAPASGTASYEQYF | TGTGCCACCAGTGCACCCGCCTCCGGGACAGCTTCCTACGAGCAGTACTTC
. | TRBJ1-2 | TRBV3-1/TRBV3-2 | . | CASSQGGGYTF | TGTGCCAGCAGCCAAGGTGGCGGCTACACCTTC
. | TRBJ1-5 | TRBV6-5 | . | CASRDRSNQPQHF | TGTGCCAGCAGAGACAGGAGCAATCAGCCCCAGCATTTT
. | TRBJ2-3 | TRBV18 | TRBD2 | CASSASREATLTDTQYF | TGTGCCAGCTCAGCTTCACGGGAGGCCACACTCACAGATACGCAGTATTTT
. | TRBJ1-5 | TRBV27 | . | CASSPRREYSNQPQHF | TGTGCCAGCAGTCCAAGACGGGAATATAGCAATCAGCCCCAGCATTTT
. | TRBJ1-6 | TRBV5-6 | TRBD1 | CASSPRDRADVDYNSPLHF | TGTGCCAGCAGCCCCCGGGACAGGGCTGATGTGGACTATAATTCACCCCTCCACTTT
. | TRBJ2-1 | TRBV6-6 | TRBD2 | CASSYSVQRGGAEQFF | TGTGCCAGCAGTTACTCGGTACAGCGGGGGGGGGCTGAGCAGTTCTTC
. | TRBJ1-3 | TRBV6-5 | . | CASSQKNTIYF | TGTGCCAGCAGCCAAAAGAACACCATATATTTT
. | TRBJ2-6 | TRBV12-2 | . | CASRAREKLSGANVLTF | TGTGCAAGTCGCGCCCGGGAGAAGCTCTCTGGGGCCAACGTCCTGACTTTC
. | TRBJ1-2 | TRBV2 | TRBD1 | CASSVTSGQGADYGYTF | TGTGCCAGCAGTGTCACTTCTGGACAGGGGGCCGACTATGGCTACACCTTC
. | TRBJ1-2 | TRBV28 | . | CASSPPGMYGYTF | TGTGCCAGCAGCCCCCCCGGGATGTATGGCTACACCTTC
. | TRBJ1-5 | TRBV28 | . | CASRHRDIEHF | TGTGCCAGCAGACACCGGGACATCGAGCATTTT
. | TRBJ2-1 | TRBV7-6 | . | CASSSGQGPSSYNEQFF | TGTGCCAGCAGCTCAGGCCAGGGGCCTAGCTCCTACAATGAGCAGTTCTTC
. | TRBJ2-1 | TRBV2 | . | CASTYPDEQFF | TGTGCCAGCACCTACCCCGATGAGCAGTTCTTC
few | TRBJ2-7 | TRBV10-3 | . | CAISESVGSYEQYF | TGTGCCATCAGTGAGTCGGTAGGTTCCTACGAGCAGTACTTC
. | TRBJ2-2 | TRBV5-7 | TRBD1 | CASSLARQGASNTGELFF | TGTGCCAGCAGCTTGGCTCGGCAGGGGGCCTCGAACACCGGGGAGCTGTTTTTT
. | TRBJ2-7 | TRBV7-2 | . | CASSEGHTYEQYF | TGTGCCAGCAGCGAGGGACACACCTACGAGCAGTACTTC
. | TRBJ2-1 | TRBV21-1 | . | CASSKAPEEQGLCNEQFF | TGTGCCAGCAGCAAAGCCCCTGAGGAGCAGGGGCTGTGCAATGAGCAGTTCTTC
. | TRBJ2-1 | TRBV28 | . | CASSAQRAAEQFF | TGTGCCAGCAGTGCCCAGCGGGCCGCTGAGCAGTTCTTC
. | TRBJ2-3 | TRBV6-1 | . | CASSEMGPDTQYF | TGTGCCAGCAGTGAAATGGGGCCAGATACGCAGTATTTT
. | TRBJ2-2 | TRBV6-4 | TRBD2 | CASSERTSTGELFF | TGTGCCAGCAGTGAACGGACTAGTACCGGGGAGCTGTTTTTT
. | TRBJ2-7 | TRBV6-5 | . | CASLLGLGQYF | TGTGCCAGCCTCCTGGGGCTTGGGCAGTACTTC
once | TRBJ2-5 | TRBV2 | TRBD1 | CASSEAGQTQETQYF | TGTGCCAGCAGTGAAGCGGGACAGACCCAAGAGACCCAGTACTTC
. | TRBJ1-1 | TRBV30 | . | CAWSVGGGAYMNTEAFF | TGTGCCTGGAGTGTAGGGGGGGGTGCTTACATGAACACTGAAGCTTTCTTT
. | TRBJ2-3 | TRBV5-6 | . | CASSSDARGTDTQYF | TGTGCCAGCAGCTCGGATGCCCGTGGCACAGATACGCAGTATTTT
. | TRBJ2-1 | TRBV29-1 | . | CSVEDQGGARWNEQFF | TGCAGCGTTGAAGACCAAGGGGGGGCGCGATGGAATGAGCAGTTCTTC
. | TRBJ2-3 | TRBV5-5 | . | CASSLERPLTADTQYF | TGTGCCAGCAGCTTGGAGCGGCCCCTTACGGCGGATACGCAGTATTTT
. | TRBJ2-1 | TRBV28 | TRBD2 | CASSFRPGGVNEQFF | TGTGCCAGCAGTTTCAGACCGGGGGGGGTCAATGAGCAGTTCTTC
. | TRBJ1-4 | TRBV24-1 | . | CATSDSAGSNEKLFF | TGTGCCACCAGTGATAGCGCGGGGAGTAATGAAAAACTGTTTTTT
. | TRBJ1-1 | TRBV9 | TRBD1 | CASSPGEGALIEAFF | TGTGCCAGCAGCCCAGGGGAGGGGGCCTTAATTGAAGCTTTCTTT
. | TRBJ1-6 | TRBV2 | TRBD1 | CASSADRGNNSPLHF | TGTGCCAGCAGCGCGGACAGGGGGAATAATTCACCCCTCCACTTT